Each of the 21 T cell receptor beta chains below was sequenced from the same sample in a study of PD-1 blockade in mismatch repair-deficient tumors. The table came from immunoSEQ multiplex PCR; TCRdb's copy has only in-frame clones and leaves some out. The table shows roughly 14,000 clones, with approximately 90% occurring only once. Time point described: approximately ten-day in vitro stimulation with candidate neoantigen peptide 6. These receptors are not linked to any known antigen. The sequencing used cells cultured in vitro, collected from a patient treated with pembrolizumab. The receptors stem from an adult with mismatch repair-deficient cancer.

This chain links TRBV5-6 with TRBJ1-2; 9 nucleotides match TRBD1. The trim removed 4 bases at V and 8 bases at J, leaving 15 bases unmatched. This CDR3 has 16 residues. Germline loops: CDR1 SGHDT, CDR2 YYEEEE. The CDR3 DNA follows: TGTGCCAGCAGCCCGGTAGATTTCACAGGGGGCGAGGGCTACACCTTC. As protein: CASSPVDFTGGEGYTF.

The sample holds a few counts of this clone. Other nucleotide sequences in the sample specify the same CDR3. The chain recombines TRBV7-9 with TRBJ2-1; a weak D match, TRBD1 (6 bases). The V end was cut by 2 bases, the J end by 4 bases, with 12 bases between. In germline, CDR1 is SEHNR, CDR2 FQNEAQ (reference sequence). The CDR3 runs to 15 residues. CDR3 nucleotides: TGTGCCAGCAGCTTAACACAGGGAACGTACAATGAGCAGTTCTTC. Its protein is CASSLTQGTYNEQFF.

The rearrangement joins TRBV5-1 to TRBJ2-5, with TRBD2 matching over 9 bases. The V and J ends lost 0 bases and 4 bases, in that order; junction bases with no gene match: 7. Germline values: CDR1 SGHRS, CDR2 YFSETQ. The CDR3 consists of 16 residues. CDR3 amino acids: CASSLDPSGMGETQYF. CDR3 DNA sequence: TGCGCCAGCAGCTTGGATCCTAGCGGGATGGGAGAGACCCAGTACTTC.

J is TRBJ1-4 and V is TRBV5-1, with D maybe TRBD1 (6 bases). This CDR3 comprises 16 residues. V was clipped by 2 bases and J by 7 bases, with 18 bases between them. Germline CDR1 is SGHRS and CDR2 is YFSETQ. Here the CDR3 reads CASSFKQGLGIEKLFF. In DNA, the CDR3 is TGCGCCAGCAGCTTTAAGCAGGGGTTGGGGATTGAAAAACTGTTTTTT.

A note on this clone: The junction differs from germline at one of its ends, possibly a read error. The chain employs TRBV5-1 and TRBJ2-7; 9 positions agree with TRBD1. The CDR3 consists of 15 residues. Looked up from germline, CDR1 is SGHRS and CDR2 is YFSETQ. CDR3 nucleotide sequence: TGCGCCAGCAGCTCCCGGCTTTGGGACAGGGAAGAGCCGTACTTC. This sequence encodes CASSSRLWDREEPYF.

V usage is TRBV19 and J usage is TRBJ2-2, with D possibly being TRBD1 (6 bases). V lost 2 bases, J lost 7 bases, and 17 bases lay in between. The germline gives CDR1 LNHDA, CDR2 SQIVND (reference sequence). The CDR3 is 16 amino acids. This chain's CDR3 is CASSISFSTGLGELFF. CDR3 DNA: TGTGCCAGTAGTATAAGTTTCTCGACAGGACTCGGGGAGCTGTTTTTT.

CDR3 sequence: CASSSGGLAGVVHEQYF. The CDR3 DNA sequence: TGTGCCAGCAGCTCCGGGGGCCTAGCGGGAGTGGTCCACGAGCAGTACTTC. The rearrangement joins TRBV5-4 to TRBJ2-7; 10 bases line up with TRBD2. The length of the CDR3 is 17 residues. V shed 3 bases and J 5 bases; nucleotides not matched to a gene: 14. Germline loops: CDR1 SGHNT, CDR2 YYREEE (reference sequence).

This rearrangement joins TRBV30 to TRBJ2-5; D is ambiguous. V gave up 2 bases and J gave up 3 bases, with 13 bases separating them. This CDR3 is 14 amino acids long. The germline V gene has CDR1 GTSNPN and CDR2 SVGIG (reference sequence). The CDR3 DNA sequence: TGTGCCTGGAGTCCCCCCCCCATTGAAGAGACCCAGTACTTC. Protein: CAWSPPPIEETQYF.

The chain joins TRBV11-3 to TRBJ2-2; no clear D gene. Per the germline V gene, CDR1 is SGHNT and CDR2 is YENEEA. Deletions cut 0 bases from V and 4 bases from J, with 3 bases between. The CDR3 runs 13 residues. The CDR3 sequence is CASSLELTGELFF. Written as DNA, the CDR3 is TGTGCCAGCAGCTTAGAACTCACCGGGGAGCTGTTTTTT.

The chain has TRBV11-1 and TRBJ2-3, with TRBD2 identical over 13 bases. CDR1 and CDR2 from the germline V gene are SGHAT and FQDESV (reference sequence). This CDR3 spans 16 amino acids. The trim removed 6 bases at V and 3 bases at J, leaving 6 bases unmatched. The CDR3 region is CASSRTSGSWTDTQYF. The CDR3 DNA reads as TGTGCCAGCAGTCGGACTAGCGGGAGTTGGACAGATACGCAGTATTTT.

This chain joins TRBV5-1 and TRBJ2-1; TRBD2 agrees at 11 bases. This CDR3 has 16 amino acids. Germline V gene sequence: CDR1 SGHRS, CDR2 YFSETQ. The trim removed 4 bases at V and 4 bases at J, leaving 7 bases unmatched. The CDR3 loop reads CASSPMGLAEYNEQFF. CDR3 DNA sequence: TGCGCCAGCAGCCCAATGGGACTAGCGGAATACAATGAGCAGTTCTTC.

The chain has TRBV5-6 and TRBJ2-2; 8 bases match TRBD1. Trimming at V came to 4 bases and at J to 1 base, leaving 9 bases not matched to a gene. The CDR3 runs to 17 residues. CDR1 and CDR2 from the germline V gene are SGHDT and YYEEEE. CDR3 nucleotides: TGTGCCAGCAGCAAACGCCGGACAGGGTTGAACACCGGGGAGCTGTTTTTT. Protein: CASSKRRTGLNTGELFF. The variable domain in full, with the rest retrieved from reference TRBV5-6 and TRBJ2-2, is DAGVTQSPTHLIKTRGQQVTLRCSPKSGHDTVSWYQQALGQGPQFIFQYYEEEERQRGNFPDRFSGHQFPNYSSELNVNALLLGDSALYLCASSKRRTGLNTGELFFGEGSRLTVL.

This clone occurred a few times. V gene TRBV28 combines with J gene TRBJ2-5, with TRBD2 matching over 11 bases. Germline CDR1 MDHEN, CDR2 SYDVKM. With V trimmed by 5 bases and J by 5 bases, 7 bases remained unmatched. The CDR3 loop spans 15 amino acids. In DNA, the CDR3 is TGTGCCAGCAGTCTTAGCGGGAGGGTCGGGGAGACCCAGTACTTC. Its translation: CASSLSGRVGETQYF.

V is TRBV19 and J is TRBJ1-5; D remains unclear. The V gene's germline CDR1 is LNHDA and CDR2 SQIVND (reference sequence). The CDR3 consists of 12 residues. V was pared by 5 bases and J by 9 bases, with 11 bases between. CDR3 amino acids: CASSPPLWPQHF. The CDR3 DNA follows: TGTGCCAGTAGTCCCCCCCTATGGCCCCAGCATTTT.

This rearrangement joins TRBV27 to TRBJ2-3; D gene ambiguous. Germline CDR1 MNHEY, CDR2 SMNVEV (reference sequence). Trimming removed 5 bases from V and 3 bases from J, with 9 bases in between. This CDR3 is 13 amino acids long. The CDR3 region is CASSPLGTDTQYF. The CDR3 DNA reads as TGTGCCAGCAGTCCCTTAGGGACAGATACGCAGTATTTT.

Only one count was recorded for this clone. The chain couples TRBV27 to TRBJ2-2; D is uncertain. V lost 4 bases and J lost 5, with 11 bases in between. Germline V lookup: CDR1 MNHEY, CDR2 SMNVEV (reference sequence). This CDR3 contains 14 residues. CDR3 coding DNA: TGTGCCAGCAGTTCCTTGTCCCTTACCGGGGAGCTGTTTTTT. Translation gives CASSSLSLTGELFF.

This rearrangement joins TRBV9 to TRBJ2-1, with D hard to call. Germline CDR1 is SGDLS and CDR2 is YYNGEE. The CDR3 has 18 amino acids. V lost 0 bases, J lost 1 base, and 17 bases lay in between. Here the CDR3 reads CASSVAERGEVSYNEQFF. CDR3 DNA sequence: TGTGCCAGCAGCGTAGCGGAGCGAGGAGAAGTTTCCTACAATGAGCAGTTCTTC.

This rearrangement joins TRBV5-1 to TRBJ2-3; TRBD2 is a possible D gene (6 bases). The CDR3 has 13 residues. Trimming left V 6 bases short and J 2 bases short, with 10 bases between. CDR1 is SGHRS, CDR2 YFSETQ, per germline. The CDR3: CASTSGDTDTQYF. CDR3 bases: TGCGCCAGCACCTCGGGAGACACAGATACGCAGTATTTT.

The V gene is TRBV10-2, the J gene TRBJ2-2; 9 nucleotides line up with TRBD2. This CDR3 is 16 amino acids long. The junction had 10 bases not matched to a gene; V was cut back by 7 bases and J by 4 bases. CDR1 and CDR2 (germline): WSHSY, SAAADI. The CDR3 protein is CASKRTSVDSTGELFF. CDR3 nucleotide sequence: TGCGCCAGCAAGAGGACTAGCGTGGATTCCACCGGGGAGCTGTTTTTT.

CDR3 in amino acids: CASSLGDSRSYEQYF. CDR3 in DNA: TGCGCCAGCAGCTTGGGGGACAGCCGCTCCTACGAGCAGTACTTC. This chain uses TRBV5-1 with TRBJ2-7; 7 bases map to TRBD1. The CDR3 is 15 residues long. Per the germline V gene, CDR1 is SGHRS and CDR2 is YFSETQ. With 0 bases clipped from V and 0 bases from J, the junction kept 3 bases outside the gene matches.

This chain links TRBV21-1 with TRBJ1-1; TRBD1, as called in the table, went unchecked against the DNA. TRBV21-1 is flagged as a pseudogene. The CDR3 has 15 residues. For the CDR3, the DNA is TGTGCCAGCAGCAAAAGACACGGCATGAACACTGAAGCTTTCTTT. Protein: CASSKRHGMNTEAFF.